The present TCR beta chain was sequenced within a study of response to subunit inactivated influenza vaccine. Points from the study as a whole: Only a handful of new T cells, the authors suggested, are recruited with each seasonal influenza vaccination.

CDR3 length equals 13 residues. Germline V gene data show CDR1 as LNHNV and CDR2 as YYDKDF (reference sequence). V gave up 1 base and J gave up 8 bases, with 11 bases separating them. As to this clonotype: Its antigen is not identified.

TCRdb processed the RT-PCR reads anew with MiXCR; each CDR3 protein has one entry. This table holds 450,000 to 600,000 distinct CDR3 sequences, 16% found once. The sample here was CD4+ T cells sorted from PBMCs, taken less than 30 months after vaccination. The TCR was taken from a man aged 50-75 years who received an inactivated influenza vaccine. This chain connects TRBV15 to TRBJ1-2; D gene ambiguous. As DNA, the CDR3 is TGTGCCACCAGCAGAGCCAAAAAGGCCGGCTACACCTTC. Translating it yields CATSRAKKAGYTF. Supplemented by reference TRBV15 and TRBJ1-2, the full variable domain reads DAMVIQNPRYQVTQFGKPVTLSCSQTLNHNVMYWYQQKSSQAPKLLFHYYDKDFNNEADTPDNFQSRRPNTSFCFLDIRSPGLGDTAMYLCATSRAKKAGYTFGSGTRLTVV.